A selection of T cell receptor beta chains follows, all from one sample in a study of T-cell reconstitution after alpha-beta-depleted transplantation in children. From the PCR reads, TCRdb called clonotypes with MiXCR, one entry per CDR3 protein. This sample yields a few hundred thousand distinct CDR3 sequences, of which around a tenth are seen a single time; around 2.3% belongs to the top ten. The source was PBMCs from the stem cell graft donor, collected from the stem cell graft. These receptors all stem from a human donor who donated a stem cell graft to a child with acute lymphoblastic leukemia. CDR3s include the opening cysteine and the closing phenylalanine or tryptophan. Fields, in order: V gene, D gene, clone size, J gene, CDR3 protein, CDR3 DNA. D genes are given only for firm matches. Expanded clones are given a class, and other clones once, few, many or no size at all.

TRBV6-2/TRBV6-3	.	few	TRBJ2-3	CASSHGEDTQYF	TGTGCCAGCAGCCACGGGGAGGATACGCAGTATTTT
TRBV28	.	.	TRBJ1-1	CASNLQGPGNTEAFF	TGTGCCAGCAACCTACAGGGTCCGGGGAACACTGAAGCTTTCTTT
TRBV27	TRBD1	.	TRBJ2-7	CASSPYGTGGYEQYF	TGTGCCAGCAGTCCCTACGGGACAGGGGGATACGAGCAGTACTTC
TRBV4-2	.	few	TRBJ2-5	CASSQEASPETQYF	TGTGCCAGCAGCCAAGAGGCTAGTCCAGAGACCCAGTACTTC
TRBV18	TRBD1	few	TRBJ1-1	CASSPQGWGQGAEAFF	TGTGCCAGCTCACCACAAGGGTGGGGACAGGGGGCTGAAGCTTTCTTT
TRBV6-5	.	few	TRBJ2-7	CASSYGASAYEQYF	TGTGCCAGCAGTTATGGGGCTAGCGCTTACGAGCAGTACTTC
TRBV7-9	TRBD1	few	TRBJ2-7	CASSTGQGKYEQYF	TGTGCCAGCAGCACGGGACAGGGAAAGTACGAGCAGTACTTC
TRBV7-2	TRBD1	few	TRBJ1-1	CASSLSTGVTEAFF	TGTGCCAGCAGCCTCTCGACAGGGGTTACTGAAGCTTTCTTT
TRBV7-2	.	.	TRBJ2-3	CASSFGVGPDTQYF	TGTGCCAGCAGCTTCGGGGTTGGTCCAGATACGCAGTATTTT
TRBV27	TRBD2	.	TRBJ2-3	CASSLQTSVVSDTQYF	TGTGCCAGCAGTCTCCAGACTAGCGTGGTTTCAGATACGCAGTATTTT
TRBV28	.	.	TRBJ1-6	CASRKVLSSPLHF	TGTGCCAGCCGTAAGGTGCTGAGTTCACCCCTCCACTTT
TRBV7-2	TRBD2	many	TRBJ2-5	CASSSTSGSGETQYF	TGTGCCAGCAGCTCTACTAGCGGGAGTGGTGAGACCCAGTACTTC
TRBV5-1	.	.	TRBJ2-2	CASSSGQAGRSGELFF	TGCGCCAGCAGCTCGGGACAAGCGGGAAGGTCCGGGGAGCTGTTTTTT
TRBV7-8	TRBD2	.	TRBJ2-7	CASSPRGLAGAYEQYF	TGTGCCAGCAGCCCAAGGGGACTAGCGGGAGCCTACGAGCAGTACTTC
TRBV30	.	.	TRBJ1-1	CAWRPVGRNTEAFF	TGTGCCTGGAGGCCCGTCGGACGGAACACTGAAGCTTTCTTT
TRBV11-2	TRBD2	.	TRBJ2-5	CASSPPPGVAGGEETQYF	TGTGCCAGCAGCCCCCCTCCTGGGGTAGCGGGCGGGGAAGAGACCCAGTACTTC
TRBV7-2	.	few	TRBJ2-1	CASSLGPGSNEQFF	TGTGCCAGCAGCTTAGGCCCCGGGAGCAATGAGCAGTTCTTC
TRBV12-3/TRBV12-4	TRBD1	few	TRBJ2-6	CASTMGTGLSSGANVLTF	TGTGCCAGCACCATGGGGACAGGGCTTTCCTCTGGGGCCAACGTCCTGACTTTC
TRBV7-9	.	.	TRBJ2-3	CASSFVYYPTDTQYF	TGTGCCAGCAGCTTCGTGTACTATCCCACAGATACGCAGTATTTT
TRBV7-2	.	many	TRBJ2-7	CASSLGPLYEQYF	TGTGCCAGCAGCTTAGGTCCCCTCTACGAGCAGTACTTC
TRBV12-3/TRBV12-4	.	.	TRBJ2-7	CASSRRDYEQYF	TGTGCCAGCAGCCGCCGGGACTACGAGCAGTACTTC
TRBV6-2/TRBV6-3	TRBD1	.	TRBJ1-1	CASSRGDRAFF	TGTGCCAGCAGCCGAGGGGACAGAGCTTTCTTT
TRBV29-1	TRBD2	many	TRBJ2-5	CSGKLAGVETQYF	TGCAGCGGCAAACTAGCGGGAGTTGAGACCCAGTACTTC
TRBV4-1	TRBD2	.	TRBJ2-4	CASSHNWGTSGSLQAKNIQYF	TGCGCCAGCAGCCACAACTGGGGGACTAGCGGGAGCCTCCAAGCCAAAAACATTCAGTACTTC
TRBV5-6	TRBD1	few	TRBJ2-7	CASSLFSTGGWIEQYF	TGTGCCAGCAGCTTATTCTCGACAGGGGGATGGATCGAGCAGTACTTC
TRBV30	TRBD1	.	TRBJ1-2	CASRDRGFGYTF	TGTGCCTCCCGGGACAGGGGATTTGGCTACACCTTC
TRBV4-1	TRBD1	many	TRBJ1-6	CASSLGTGSSPLHF	TGCGCCAGCAGCCTTGGGACAGGGAGCTCACCCCTCCACTTT
TRBV7-2	TRBD2	many	TRBJ2-1	CASSLAGGPSSEQFF	TGTGCCAGCAGCTTAGCGGGAGGGCCATCCTCTGAGCAGTTCTTC
TRBV25-1	TRBD1	.	TRBJ2-2	CASKSETGADGELFF	TGTGCCAGCAAATCCGAGACAGGGGCGGACGGGGAGCTGTTTTTT
TRBV5-1	TRBD2	many	TRBJ2-7	CASSSGTSETYEQYF	TGCGCCAGCAGCTCGGGGACTAGCGAGACCTACGAGCAGTACTTC
TRBV7-3	TRBD2	few	TRBJ2-1	CASSPRTSLVGMNEQFF	TGTGCCAGCAGCCCCCGGACTAGCCTGGTTGGTATGAATGAGCAGTTCTTC
TRBV9	.	few	TRBJ1-5	CASSVEGEWDQPQHF	TGTGCCAGCAGCGTAGAGGGGGAATGGGATCAGCCCCAGCATTTT
TRBV20-1	TRBD2	few	TRBJ2-5	CSPGGLAGAETQYF	TGCAGTCCTGGGGGACTAGCGGGAGCGGAGACCCAGTACTTC
TRBV28	.	many	TRBJ1-1	CASSFGQLNTEAFF	TGTGCCAGCAGTTTCGGGCAGCTGAACACTGAAGCTTTCTTT
TRBV5-1	TRBD1	few	TRBJ2-5	CASSLLDRGKGETQYF	TGCGCCAGCAGCTTGTTGGACAGGGGCAAGGGAGAGACCCAGTACTTC
TRBV7-9	TRBD1	many	TRBJ1-4	CASSIGDRGPSEKLFF	TGTGCCAGCAGCATAGGGGACAGGGGGCCAAGTGAAAAACTGTTTTTT
TRBV27	TRBD2	few	TRBJ2-1	CASSLEREVYNEQFF	TGTGCCAGCAGTTTAGAGCGGGAGGTCTACAATGAGCAGTTCTTC
TRBV24-1	.	.	TRBJ1-4	CATSAGDVEKLFF	TGTGCCACCAGTGCAGGGGACGTTGAAAAACTGTTTTTT
TRBV5-1	TRBD1	few	TRBJ2-4	CASSLEGGRDIQYF	TGCGCCAGCAGCTTGGAAGGGGGCCGTGACATTCAGTACTTC
TRBV7-2	.	few	TRBJ2-2	CASSPPTGLGAGELFF	TGTGCCAGCAGCCCTCCGACGGGCTTAGGTGCCGGGGAGCTGTTTTTT
TRBV27	.	few	TRBJ2-3	CASSLSEPQATTLADTQYF	TGTGCCAGCAGTTTATCGGAGCCCCAGGCGACAACCCTGGCAGATACGCAGTATTTT
TRBV6-2/TRBV6-3	.	.	TRBJ2-7	CASRQGTFAEQYF	TGTGCCAGCAGGCAGGGAACTTTCGCCGAGCAGTACTTC
TRBV4-1	.	.	TRBJ1-2	CASSQALTGDGYTF	TGCGCCAGCAGCCAAGCTCTGACGGGGGATGGCTACACCTTC
TRBV7-8	.	many	TRBJ1-1	CASSTAGLNTEAFF	TGTGCCAGCAGCACGGCCGGGTTGAACACTGAAGCTTTCTTT
TRBV7-2	TRBD1	.	TRBJ2-7	CASSSRTGNYEQYF	TGTGCCAGCAGCAGTAGGACAGGGAACTACGAGCAGTACTTC
TRBV12-3/TRBV12-4	.	many	TRBJ1-1	CASSLDRFTEAFF	TGTGCCAGCAGTTTAGACAGGTTCACTGAAGCTTTCTTT
TRBV27	TRBD2	few	TRBJ2-3	CASSSLLLAGGGDTQYF	TGTGCCAGCAGTTCCCTCTTACTAGCGGGAGGAGGAGATACGCAGTATTTT
TRBV5-1	.	few	TRBJ2-5	CASSLAQKETQYF	TGCGCCAGCAGCTTGGCACAGAAAGAGACCCAGTACTTC
TRBV4-3	TRBD1	.	TRBJ2-1	CASSQEAELGQPYNEQFF	TGCGCCAGCAGCCAAGAAGCTGAGTTGGGACAGCCCTACAATGAGCAGTTCTTC
TRBV3-1	TRBD1	.	TRBJ1-5	CASSQKTGVSQPQHF	TGTGCCAGCAGCCAAAAGACAGGGGTCAGTCAGCCCCAGCATTTT
TRBV5-1	.	.	TRBJ2-1	CASSLVGGWQFF	TGCGCCAGCAGCTTGGTTGGGGGGTGGCAGTTCTTC
TRBV9	TRBD2	few	TRBJ2-1	CASGLAGGFYNEQFF	TGTGCCAGCGGACTAGCGGGAGGGTTCTACAATGAGCAGTTCTTC
TRBV7-9	TRBD1	.	TRBJ1-5	CASSSYRGPSNQPQHF	TGTGCCAGCAGCTCGTACAGGGGGCCTAGCAATCAGCCCCAGCATTTT
TRBV5-1	.	few	TRBJ1-5	CASSLDGGVNQPQHF	TGCGCCAGCAGCTTGGATGGGGGGGTCAATCAGCCCCAGCATTTT
TRBV15	.	.	TRBJ2-5	CATSRDPPGGSLETQYF	TGTGCCACCAGCAGAGATCCCCCAGGAGGGAGTCTAGAGACCCAGTACTTC